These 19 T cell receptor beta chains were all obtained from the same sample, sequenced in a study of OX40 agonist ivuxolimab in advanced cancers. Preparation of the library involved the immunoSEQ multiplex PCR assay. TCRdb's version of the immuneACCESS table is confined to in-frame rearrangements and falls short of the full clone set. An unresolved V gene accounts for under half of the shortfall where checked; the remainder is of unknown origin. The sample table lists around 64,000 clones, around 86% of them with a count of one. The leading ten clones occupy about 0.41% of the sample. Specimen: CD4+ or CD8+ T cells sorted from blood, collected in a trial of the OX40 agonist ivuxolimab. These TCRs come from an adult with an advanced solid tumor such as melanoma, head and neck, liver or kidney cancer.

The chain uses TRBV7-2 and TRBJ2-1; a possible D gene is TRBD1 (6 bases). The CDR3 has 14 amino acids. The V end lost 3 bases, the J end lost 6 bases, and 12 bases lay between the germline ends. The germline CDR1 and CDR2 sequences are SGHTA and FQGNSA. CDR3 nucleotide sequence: TGTGCCAGCAGCTTCCATGGGGGCTTCAATGAGCAGTTCTTC. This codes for CASSFHGGFNEQFF. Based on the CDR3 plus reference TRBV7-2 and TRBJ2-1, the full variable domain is GAGVSQSPSNKVTEKGKDVELRCDPISGHTALYWYRQSLGQGLEFLIYFQGNSAPDKSGLPSDRFSAERTGGSVSTLTIQRTQQEDSAVYLCASSFHGGFNEQFFGPGTRLTVL.

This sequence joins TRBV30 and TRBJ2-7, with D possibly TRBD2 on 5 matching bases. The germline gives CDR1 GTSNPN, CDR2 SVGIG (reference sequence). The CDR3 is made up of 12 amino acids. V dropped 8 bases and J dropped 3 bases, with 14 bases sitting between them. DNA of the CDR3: TGTGCCCGGAAGGGCAGCGGCTACGAGCAGTACTTC. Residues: CARKGSGYEQYF. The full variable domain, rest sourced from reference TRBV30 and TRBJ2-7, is SQTIHQWPATLVQPVGSPLSLECTVEGTSNPNLYWYRQAAGRGLQLLFYSVGIGQISSEVPQNLSASRPQDRQFILSSKKLLLSDSGFYLCARKGSGYEQYFGPGTRLTVT.

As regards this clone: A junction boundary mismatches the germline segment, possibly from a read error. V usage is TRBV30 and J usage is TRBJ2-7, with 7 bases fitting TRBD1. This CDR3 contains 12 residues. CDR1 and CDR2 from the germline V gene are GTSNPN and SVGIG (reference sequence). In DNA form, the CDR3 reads TGTGCCTGGAGTGTAGCCTGGGGACAGTTGTGCTTC. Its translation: CAWSVAWGQLCF.

In DNA, the CDR3 is TGTGCCAGCAGCTCCTTTGGACAGGGGATAGGTGGCTACACCTTC. Encoded protein: CASSSFGQGIGGYTF. The chain is built from TRBV5-4 and TRBJ1-2; TRBD1 agrees at 9 bases. Per the germline V gene, CDR1 is SGHNT and CDR2 is YYREEE (reference sequence). V was pared by 3 bases and J by 7 bases, with 10 bases of the junction left unmatched. CDR3 length equals 15 residues.

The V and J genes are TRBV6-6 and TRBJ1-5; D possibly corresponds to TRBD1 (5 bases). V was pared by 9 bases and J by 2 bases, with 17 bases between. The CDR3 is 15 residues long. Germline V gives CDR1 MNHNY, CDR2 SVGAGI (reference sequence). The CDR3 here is CASKDQGTGNQPQHF. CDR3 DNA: TGTGCCAGTAAGGACCAGGGCACAGGCAATCAGCCCCAGCATTTT.

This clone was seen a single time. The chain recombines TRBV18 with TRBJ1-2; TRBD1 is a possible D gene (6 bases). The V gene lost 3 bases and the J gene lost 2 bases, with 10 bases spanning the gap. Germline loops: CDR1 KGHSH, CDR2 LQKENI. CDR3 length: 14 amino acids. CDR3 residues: CASSPLGHNYGYTF. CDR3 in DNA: TGTGCCAGCTCACCCCTGGGACACAACTATGGCTACACCTTC.

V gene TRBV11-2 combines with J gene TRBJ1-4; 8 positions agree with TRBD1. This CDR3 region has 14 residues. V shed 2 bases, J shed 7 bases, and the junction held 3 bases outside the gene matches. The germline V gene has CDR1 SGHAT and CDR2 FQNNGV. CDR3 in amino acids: CASSLQGASEKLFF. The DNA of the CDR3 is TGTGCCAGCAGCTTACAGGGGGCAAGTGAAAAACTGTTTTTT.

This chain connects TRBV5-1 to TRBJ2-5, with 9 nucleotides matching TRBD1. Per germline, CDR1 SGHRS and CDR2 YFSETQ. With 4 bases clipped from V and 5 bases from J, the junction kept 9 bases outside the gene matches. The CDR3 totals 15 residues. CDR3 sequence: CASSRLGDRAETQYF. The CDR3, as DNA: TGCGCCAGCAGCCGTCTCGGGGACAGGGCTGAGACCCAGTACTTC.

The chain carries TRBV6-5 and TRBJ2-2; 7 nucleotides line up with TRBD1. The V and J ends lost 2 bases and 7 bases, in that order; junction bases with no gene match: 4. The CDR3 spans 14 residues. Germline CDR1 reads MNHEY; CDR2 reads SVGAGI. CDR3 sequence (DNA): TGTGCCAGCAGTTACCGCGGACAGGACGGGGAGCTGTTTTTT. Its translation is CASSYRGQDGELFF.

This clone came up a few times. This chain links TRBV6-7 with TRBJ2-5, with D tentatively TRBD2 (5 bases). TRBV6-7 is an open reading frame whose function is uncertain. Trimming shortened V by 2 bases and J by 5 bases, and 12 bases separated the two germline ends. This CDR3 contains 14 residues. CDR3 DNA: TGTGCCAGCAGTTACCAGAGGGATCGGGAGACCCAGTACTTC. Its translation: CASSYQRDRETQYF.

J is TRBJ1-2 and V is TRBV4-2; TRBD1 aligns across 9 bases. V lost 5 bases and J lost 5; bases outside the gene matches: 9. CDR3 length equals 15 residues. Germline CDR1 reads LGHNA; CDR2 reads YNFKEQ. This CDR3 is CASSSPGTGYYGYTF. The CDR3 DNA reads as TGTGCCAGCAGCTCCCCCGGGACAGGGTATTATGGCTACACCTTC.

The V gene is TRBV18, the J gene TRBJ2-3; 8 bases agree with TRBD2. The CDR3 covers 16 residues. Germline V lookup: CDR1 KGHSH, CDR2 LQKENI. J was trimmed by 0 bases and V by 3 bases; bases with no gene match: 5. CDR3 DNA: TGTGCCAGCTCACCCCCAGCGGGAGTGAGCACAGATACGCAGTATTTT. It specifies CASSPPAGVSTDTQYF.

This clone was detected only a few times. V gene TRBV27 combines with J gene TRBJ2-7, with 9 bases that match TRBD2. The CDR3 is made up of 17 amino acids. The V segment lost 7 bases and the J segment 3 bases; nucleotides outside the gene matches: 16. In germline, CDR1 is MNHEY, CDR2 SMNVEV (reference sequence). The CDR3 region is CASKRTSATTGLYEQYF. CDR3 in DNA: TGTGCCAGCAAGAGGACTAGCGCTACGACGGGACTCTACGAGCAGTACTTC.

The CDR3 nucleotides read TGTGCCAGCAGCTTAGTGTCTAGCGGGGCGTATAGGGAGCAGTACTTC. Protein product: CASSLVSSGAYREQYF. The chain has TRBV11-3 and TRBJ2-7; 9 bases align to TRBD2. Germline loops: CDR1 SGHNT, CDR2 YENEEA. This CDR3 comprises 16 residues. Germline trimming cut 1 base from V and 7 bases from J; bases unmatched to any gene: 11.

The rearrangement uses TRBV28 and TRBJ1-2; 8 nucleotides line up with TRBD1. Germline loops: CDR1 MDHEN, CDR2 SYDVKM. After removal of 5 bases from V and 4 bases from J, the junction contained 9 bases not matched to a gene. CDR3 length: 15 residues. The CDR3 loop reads CASSPRDRLLYGYTF. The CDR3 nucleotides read TGTGCCAGCAGTCCGCGGGACAGGTTACTCTATGGCTACACCTTC.

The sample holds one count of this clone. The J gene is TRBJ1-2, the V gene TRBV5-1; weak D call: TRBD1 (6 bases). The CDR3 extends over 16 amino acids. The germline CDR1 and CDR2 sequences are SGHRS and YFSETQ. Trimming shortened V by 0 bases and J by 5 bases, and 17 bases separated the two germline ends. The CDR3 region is CASSLDGGLQLYGYTF. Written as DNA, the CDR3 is TGCGCCAGCAGCTTGGATGGGGGGCTCCAACTATATGGCTACACCTTC.

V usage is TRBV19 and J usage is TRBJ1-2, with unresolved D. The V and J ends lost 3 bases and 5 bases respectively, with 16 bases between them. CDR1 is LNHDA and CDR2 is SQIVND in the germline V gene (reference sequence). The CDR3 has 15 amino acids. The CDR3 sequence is CASSIHSLSEYGYTF. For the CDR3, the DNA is TGTGCCAGTAGTATTCACTCGTTATCAGAATATGGCTACACCTTC.

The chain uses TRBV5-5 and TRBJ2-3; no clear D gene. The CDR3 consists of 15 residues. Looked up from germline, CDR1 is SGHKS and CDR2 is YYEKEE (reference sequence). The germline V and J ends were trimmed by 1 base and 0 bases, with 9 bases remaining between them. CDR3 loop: CASSLTATSTDTQYF. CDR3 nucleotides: TGTGCCAGCAGCTTGACTGCTACTAGCACAGATACGCAGTATTTT.

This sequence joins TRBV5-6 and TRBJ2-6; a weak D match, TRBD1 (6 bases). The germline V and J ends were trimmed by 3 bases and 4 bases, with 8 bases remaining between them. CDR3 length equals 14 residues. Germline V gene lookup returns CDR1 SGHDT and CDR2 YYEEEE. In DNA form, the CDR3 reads TGTGCCAGCAGCTCAGGGGTCGGGGCCAACGTCCTGACTTTC. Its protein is CASSSGVGANVLTF.